The 4 T cell receptor beta chains listed next were all sequenced from one sample in a study of PD-1 blockade in classical Hodgkin lymphoma. Profiled with immunoSEQ multiplex PCR; TCRdb holds only in-frame clones, not every one. In the table there are around 18,000 clones, about 75% of which are singletons. The sample's time point: cycle 4 day 1 (C4D1), after less than 7 weeks of nivolumab. Every patient was affected by relapse after autologous stem cell transplantation, while exposure to brentuximab vedotin was not uniform. It was by magnetic negative selection that CD4+ T cells were purified from thawed PBMCs. The sample was CD4+ T cells from blood, taken before the fourth cycle of nivolumab. These receptor sequences come from a human donor with classical Hodgkin lymphoma.

The chain joins TRBV6-6 to TRBJ2-1; 12 bases map to TRBD2. The CDR3 contains 15 residues. Germline V gene sequence: CDR1 MNHNY, CDR2 SVGAGI (reference sequence). Trimming removed 4 bases from V and 4 bases from J; junction bases left unmatched: 2. In DNA, the CDR3 is TGTGCCAGCAGTTCGACTAGCGGGAGATACAATGAGCAGTTCTTC. This codes for CASSSTSGRYNEQFF.

V is TRBV18 and J is TRBJ2-7, with D tentatively TRBD1 (5 bases). Trimming shortened V by 1 base and J by 5 bases, and 12 bases separated the two germline ends. This CDR3 region has 14 residues. CDR1 and CDR2 from the germline V gene are KGHSH and LQKENI. CDR3 sequence: CASSPQGMAHEQYF. CDR3 in DNA: TGTGCCAGCTCACCACAGGGGATGGCACACGAGCAGTACTTC.

The chain combines TRBV5-1 with TRBJ2-5; TRBD2 aligns across 8 bases. V lost 4 bases to trimming and J lost 4 bases; unmatched junction nucleotides: 9. The germline CDR1 and CDR2 sequences are SGHRS and YFSETQ. This CDR3 has 15 residues. CDR3 coding DNA: TGCGCCAGCAGCCCAGCCGGGAGGGGCCCAGAGACCCAGTACTTC. Its translation: CASSPAGRGPETQYF.

The chain joins TRBV30 to TRBJ1-1; 10 nucleotides match TRBD1. CDR1 and CDR2 from the germline V gene are GTSNPN and SVGIG (reference sequence). This CDR3 spans 12 amino acids. After removal of 2 bases from V and 10 bases from J, the junction contained 4 bases not matched to a gene. CDR3 nucleotide sequence: TGTGCCTGGAGTCCTCGGGACAGGGGAGCTTTCTTT. Residues: CAWSPRDRGAFF.